This passage covers 30 T cell receptor beta chains from one sample sequenced in a study of cytomegalovirus exposure and HLA in healthy donors. A multiplex PCR was run with 60 Vbeta primers and 13 Jbeta primers. TCRdb keeps only in-frame clones here, not all; method: immunoSEQ multiplex PCR. This sample yields 100,000 to 120,000 clones, of which roughly three quarters are seen a single time; 1% to 1.5% belongs to the top ten. The sequenced material came from PBMCs. The receptors originated from a man aged 35-49 years in good health and CMV-seronegative.

The chain joins TRBV30 to TRBJ2-7, with D perhaps matching TRBD1 (6 bases). The CDR3 has 12 amino acids. Looked up from germline, CDR1 is GTSNPN and CDR2 is SVGIG (reference sequence). V was clipped by 1 base and J by 3 bases, with 7 bases between them. The CDR3 DNA reads TGTGCCTGGAGTGAGGACAGCTACGAGCAGTACTTC. Translation: CAWSEDSYEQYF.

The rearrangement links TRBV7-6 to TRBJ2-7, with 9 bases fitting TRBD2. Per the germline V gene, CDR1 is SGHVS and CDR2 is FNYEAQ. CDR3 size: 17 residues. The V and J ends lost 0 bases and 2 bases, in that order; junction bases with no gene match: 8. The CDR3, as DNA: TGTGCCAGCAGCTTAGCGCTGGTAGCGGGGGCCCCCTACGAGCAGTACTTC. It translates to CASSLALVAGAPYEQYF.

The V gene is TRBV27, the J gene TRBJ2-5; D might be TRBD1 (5 bases). The CDR3 sequence is 11 residues long. Germline V CDR1 and CDR2: MNHEY, SMNVEV (reference sequence). V lost 8 bases to trimming and J lost 7 bases, with 11 bases between them. CDR3 in DNA: TGTGCCAGCGGGTCCCAGGGGACCCAGTACTTC. This translates into CASGSQGTQYF.

V usage is TRBV27 and J usage is TRBJ2-1; TRBD2 agrees at 8 bases. J was trimmed by 7 bases and V by 3 bases; bases with no gene match: 5. The germline CDR1 and CDR2 sequences are MNHEY and SMNVEV (reference sequence). CDR3 length: 14 residues. CDR3 residues: CASSFRGGENEQFF. DNA for the CDR3: TGTGCCAGCAGTTTCCGGGGGGGCGAAAATGAGCAGTTCTTC.

This chain connects TRBV28 to TRBJ1-6, with D possibly matching TRBD1 (5 bases). This CDR3 is 14 amino acids long. Germline CDR1 and CDR2: MDHEN and SYDVKM. Trimming removed 5 bases at V and 4 bases at J, with 9 bases between. This CDR3 reads CASSGGVYNSPLHF. The CDR3, as DNA: TGTGCCAGCAGTGGGGGGGTTTATAATTCACCCCTCCACTTT.

The chain joins TRBV30 to TRBJ2-1; 10 bases are a match to TRBD2. Trimming removed 1 base from V and 4 bases from J; junction bases left unmatched: 10. The CDR3 has 17 residues. The germline CDR1 and CDR2 sequences are GTSNPN and SVGIG (reference sequence). CDR3 in amino acids: CAWSALFTSGEYNEQFF. The CDR3 nucleotides are TGTGCCTGGAGTGCGTTATTTACTAGCGGGGAGTACAATGAGCAGTTCTTC. The full variable domain, in which reference TRBV30 and TRBJ2-1 provide the parts outside the CDR3, is SQTIHQWPATLVQPVGSPLSLECTVEGTSNPNLYWYRQAAGRGLQLLFYSVGIGQISSEVPQNLSASRPQDRQFILSSKKLLLSDSGFYLCAWSALFTSGEYNEQFFGPGTRLTVL.

The rearrangement joins TRBV4-1 to TRBJ2-7; no clear D gene. CDR3 size: 14 residues. Between the trimmed V and J ends, which lost 3 bases and 2 bases, there was a span of 11 bases. The V gene's germline CDR1 is MGHRA and CDR2 YSYEKL. Here the CDR3 DNA reads TGCGCCAGCAGCCAGGGCGTCGCCGCCTACGAGCAGTACTTC. Amino acids: CASSQGVAAYEQYF.

The rearrangement uses TRBV5-1 and TRBJ2-1; a possible D gene is TRBD1 (6 bases). The CDR3 extends over 16 amino acids. Germline assignment: CDR1 SGHRS and CDR2 YFSETQ. V gave up 0 bases and J gave up 2 bases, with 12 bases separating them. CDR3 amino acids: CASSLVGASAYNEQFF. The CDR3 nucleotides read TGCGCCAGCAGCTTGGTGGGGGCTAGTGCCTACAATGAGCAGTTCTTC.

The V and J genes are TRBV28 and TRBJ2-7, with 8 bases aligning to TRBD1. This CDR3 contains 16 residues. Per germline, CDR1 MDHEN and CDR2 SYDVKM. Unmatched junction bases numbered 9, after V lost 5 bases and J lost 0 bases. This chain's CDR3 is CASSRLRTGYSYEQYF. In DNA, the CDR3 is TGTGCCAGCAGTCGGCTAAGGACAGGGTACTCCTACGAGCAGTACTTC.

The V gene is TRBV15, the J gene TRBJ1-2; 9 bases agree with TRBD1. This CDR3 has 17 residues. Trimming removed 3 bases from V and 7 bases from J; junction bases left unmatched: 15. Germline V CDR1 and CDR2: LNHNV, YYDKDF (reference sequence). This chain's CDR3 is CATSSRGTGPGMIGYTF. The CDR3 bases are TGTGCCACCAGCAGCAGAGGGACAGGGCCCGGAATGATTGGCTACACCTTC.

The chain is built from TRBV7-9 and TRBJ2-7; possible D gene TRBD2, 6 bases. The germline V gene encodes CDR1 SEHNR and CDR2 FQNEAQ (reference sequence). This CDR3 has 15 residues. Trimming stripped 1 base from V and 3 bases from J, with 13 bases between. CDR3 nucleotides: TGTGCCAGCAGCTTAGGTGGGACTGGAAGCTACGAGCAGTACTTC. It is translated as CASSLGGTGSYEQYF.

This chain joins TRBV27 and TRBJ1-4; D is unclear. Germline loops: CDR1 MNHEY, CDR2 SMNVEV (reference sequence). The CDR3 is 16 amino acids. Trimming removed 1 base from V and 5 bases from J, with 14 bases in between. The CDR3 sequence: CASSLWATNQNEKLFF. The CDR3 nucleotides are TGTGCCAGCAGTTTATGGGCCACCAACCAAAATGAAAAACTGTTTTTT.

J is TRBJ2-6 and V is TRBV4-3; 8 nucleotides line up with TRBD2. Germline trimming cut 1 base from V and 0 bases from J; bases unmatched to any gene: 8. The germline gives CDR1 LGHNA, CDR2 YSLEER. This CDR3 region has 19 residues. CDR3 region: CASSQGSAGGYSGANVLTF. DNA of the CDR3: TGCGCCAGCAGCCAAGGATCCGCGGGGGGCTACTCTGGGGCCAACGTCCTGACTTTC.

The CDR3 protein is CASSLAGRDYNEQFF. CDR3 nucleotides: TGTGCCAGCAGTTTAGCGGGGCGAGATTACAATGAGCAGTTCTTC. V usage is TRBV27 and J usage is TRBJ2-1; tentative D call: TRBD2 (6 bases). This CDR3 region has 15 residues. V was clipped by 2 bases and J by 4 bases, with 12 bases between them. Germline CDR1 and CDR2: MNHEY and SMNVEV (reference sequence).

The chain joins TRBV7-2 to TRBJ2-1, with a tentative D call TRBD2 (5 bases). V gave up 5 bases and J gave up 0 bases, with 17 bases separating them. CDR1 and CDR2 (germline): SGHTA, FQGNSA. CDR3 length equals 17 residues. The chain's CDR3 is CASSLGEGLNSYNEQFF. The CDR3 DNA follows: TGTGCCAGCAGCCTTGGCGAGGGCCTTAACTCCTACAATGAGCAGTTCTTC.

Details on this clone: The sample has other DNA sequences that encode this CDR3 too. The gene calls are TRBV29-1 and TRBJ1-3, with D maybe TRBD1 (6 bases). V was pared by 7 bases and J by 3 bases, with 16 bases between. The germline gives CDR1 SQVTM, CDR2 ANQGSEA. The CDR3 length is 14 residues. The CDR3 reads CSARTGSSGNTIYF. The DNA for the CDR3 is TGCAGCGCCCGAACAGGGAGCAGTGGAAACACCATATATTTT.

This rearrangement joins TRBV5-1 to TRBJ2-3, with a tentative D call TRBD1 (5 bases). The CDR3 has 15 residues. Trimming pared 4 bases from V and 5 bases from J, leaving 17 bases between. Germline-derived CDR1 and CDR2 are SGHRS and YFSETQ. CDR3 residues: CASSQQGRIRDTQYF. In DNA form, the CDR3 reads TGCGCCAGCAGCCAGCAGGGCAGGATTAGAGATACGCAGTATTTT.

The CDR3 region has the DNA TGTGCCAGCAGCGTAGGGGATGTGTTAGCGGGAGTGTACGAGCAGTACTTC. Translation: CASSVGDVLAGVYEQYF. The genes are TRBV9 and TRBJ2-7, with TRBD2 matching over 9 bases. This CDR3 contains 17 residues. The V gene's germline CDR1 is SGDLS and CDR2 YYNGEE. Losses at the gene ends were 0 bases for V and 4 bases for J; bases not matched to a gene: 11. The entire variable domain, with the rest obtained from reference TRBV9 and TRBJ2-7, is as follows: DSGVTQTPKHLITATGQRVTLRCSPRSGDLSVYWYQQSLDQGLQFLIQYYNGEERAKGNILERFSAQQFPDLHSELNLSSLELGDSALYFCASSVGDVLAGVYEQYFGPGTRLTVT.

V is TRBV30 and J is TRBJ2-7; D unclear. The CDR3 is 13 residues long. The V and J ends lost 0 bases and 2 bases respectively, with 8 bases between them. CDR1 and CDR2 (germline): GTSNPN, SVGIG (reference sequence). The CDR3 nucleotides read TGTGCCTGGAGTGTACAGCACCCCTACGAGCAGTACTTC. It codes for CAWSVQHPYEQYF.

This chain uses TRBV5-1 with TRBJ2-7; D is possibly TRBD2 (7 bases). The CDR3 sequence is 14 residues long. The ends were cut back, 0 bases at V and 3 bases at J, with 10 bases in the middle. The germline CDR1 and CDR2 sequences are SGHRS and YFSETQ. The CDR3 loop is CASSLVGGHYEQYF. The CDR3 DNA sequence: TGCGCCAGCAGCTTGGTCGGGGGGCACTACGAGCAGTACTTC.

The chain employs TRBV27 and TRBJ2-6; D ambiguous. Per the germline V gene, CDR1 is MNHEY and CDR2 is SMNVEV (reference sequence). CDR3 length: 15 amino acids. V shed 2 bases and J shed 0 bases, with 5 bases lying between them. The CDR3 DNA is TGTGCCAGCAGTTTAGGCAACTCTGGGGCCAACGTCCTGACTTTC. As protein: CASSLGNSGANVLTF.

The genes are TRBV6-4 and TRBJ2-1, with D tentatively TRBD2 (5 bases). Trimming took 3 bases from V and 7 from J, leaving 10 bases between them. The CDR3 spans 13 residues. Germline CDR1 is MRHNA and CDR2 is SNTAGT. The CDR3 nucleotides read TGTGCCAGCAGTGAGAGCGGCAGGAATGAGCAGTTCTTC. Its translation is CASSESGRNEQFF.

The rearrangement joins TRBV25-1 to TRBJ1-1, with D possibly matching TRBD1 (5 bases). Trimming stripped 3 bases from V and 3 bases from J, with 8 bases between. Germline CDR1 MGHDK, CDR2 SYGVNS. This CDR3 is built from 13 residues. The chain's CDR3 is CASSDDSYTEAFF. CDR3 in DNA: TGTGCCAGCAGTGATGACAGTTACACTGAAGCTTTCTTT.

In its sample, this clone was seen a few times. The genes are TRBV2 and TRBJ2-7; D might be TRBD1 (6 bases). The CDR3 has 14 amino acids. Germline CDR1 and CDR2: SNHLY and FYNNEI. V gave up 5 bases and J gave up 0 bases, with 11 bases separating them. The CDR3 DNA reads TGTGCCAGCAGTCCCGGGACAAACTCCTACGAGCAGTACTTC. Translated, it gives CASSPGTNSYEQYF.

This clone was counted ten times or more. V and J are TRBV30 and TRBJ2-4; D is perhaps TRBD2 (6 bases). V lost 0 bases to trimming and J lost 8 bases, with 11 bases between them. The CDR3 is 13 amino acids. Looked up from germline, CDR1 is GTSNPN and CDR2 is SVGIG (reference sequence). The CDR3 reads CAWSVRQRDIQYF. CDR3 DNA sequence: TGTGCCTGGAGTGTCCGGCAGCGGGACATTCAGTACTTC.

V is TRBV29-1 and J is TRBJ2-7; D may be TRBD1 (6 bases). V lost 6 bases to trimming and J lost 2 bases, with 11 bases between them. The CDR3 sequence is 12 residues long. The germline V gene has CDR1 SQVTM and CDR2 ANQGSEA. The CDR3 sequence: CSVARDTYEQYF. The CDR3 DNA follows: TGCAGCGTCGCTCGGGACACCTACGAGCAGTACTTC.

This clone has only a few counts. The V call is TRBV9, the J call TRBJ2-1, with a possible D match to TRBD2 (6 bases). The V gene lost 3 bases and the J gene lost 5 bases, with 12 bases spanning the gap. The CDR3 length is 14 residues. Germline V gene data show CDR1 as SGDLS and CDR2 as YYNGEE. The CDR3 reads CASSAGVRDNEQFF. For the CDR3, the DNA is TGTGCCAGCAGCGCGGGGGTACGAGACAATGAGCAGTTCTTC.

This sequence joins TRBV29-1 and TRBJ2-7; 7 nucleotides align to TRBD2. The CDR3 covers 15 residues. After removal of 0 bases from V and 3 bases from J, the junction contained 8 bases not matched to a gene. CDR1 SQVTM and CDR2 ANQGSEA come from the germline V gene. CDR3 sequence (DNA): TGCAGCGTTGAAGATTGGGGGGGGTCCAGCTACGAGCAGTACTTC. Translating it yields CSVEDWGGSSYEQYF.

The table lists this clone with a few counts. This sequence joins TRBV7-9 and TRBJ2-7; D possibly corresponds to TRBD2 (5 bases). V shed 5 bases and J shed 2 bases, with 10 bases lying between them. Germline V lookup: CDR1 SEHNR, CDR2 FQNEAQ (reference sequence). There are 13 residues in the CDR3. DNA of the CDR3: TGTGCCAGCAGCAACGGGAACACCTACGAGCAGTACTTC. This gives the protein CASSNGNTYEQYF.

V gene TRBV11-2 combines with J gene TRBJ2-7; TRBD1 matches at 9 bases. This CDR3 has 14 amino acids. V shed 4 bases, J shed 7 bases, and the junction held 8 bases outside the gene matches. Per germline, CDR1 SGHAT and CDR2 FQNNGV. DNA for the CDR3: TGTGCCAGCAGCTCCTGGGACAGGGTTTATGAGCAGTACTTC. Residues: CASSSWDRVYEQYF.